These T cell receptor beta chains were read from a single sample in a study of blood T cell repertoires in COVID-19. Libraries were prepared by immunoSEQ multiplex PCR; TCRdb keeps only in-frame clonotypes and omits some of them. The data show 200,000 to 250,000 clones, with 88% seen just once and roughly 2.5% held by the top ten. Sequencing was carried out using peripheral blood. The receptors were gathered from a woman aged 55-69 years with acute or convalescent COVID-19. The CDR3 runs from the conserved cysteine through the conserved F or W. The order of the fields is clone size, J gene, V gene, D gene, CDR3 protein, CDR3 DNA. D genes are given only for firm matches. The size of a clone is reported for some rows only, either as once, few or many, or as a class for expanded clones.

size: NA
J: TRBJ2-7
V: TRBV28
D: TRBD2
CDR3: CASSLPLAGDYEQYF
DNA: TGTGCCAGCAGTTTACCCCTAGCGGGAGACTACGAGCAGTACTTC

size: NA
J: TRBJ2-5
V: TRBV27
D: TRBD2
CDR3: CASSLASGGGGHQETQYF
DNA: TGTGCCAGCAGTTTAGCCTCGGGTGGCGGGGGACACCAAGAGACCCAGTACTTC

size: NA
J: TRBJ2-3
V: TRBV19
D: NA
CDR3: CASSIVQFADTQYF
DNA: TGTGCCAGTAGTATAGTACAGTTCGCGGATACGCAGTATTTT

size: once
J: TRBJ1-1
V: TRBV6-2/TRBV6-3
D: NA
CDR3: CASSLRRGGTEAFF
DNA: TGTGCCAGCAGTTTAAGGAGGGGAGGGACTGAAGCTTTCTTT

size: NA
J: TRBJ2-1
V: TRBV4-2
D: NA
CDR3: CASSQVVLESRASEQFF
DNA: TGTGCCAGCAGCCAAGTCGTACTAGAGTCTCGGGCGAGTGAGCAGTTCTTC

size: NA
J: TRBJ1-1
V: TRBV19
D: TRBD1
CDR3: CASSRGGGTGPNEAFF
DNA: TGTGCCAGTAGTCGCGGGGGAGGGACAGGGCCGAATGAAGCTTTCTTT

size: few
J: TRBJ1-5
V: TRBV7-9
D: NA
CDR3: CASSPVGNQPQHF
DNA: TGTGCCAGCAGCCCGGTGGGCAATCAGCCCCAGCATTTT

size: NA
J: TRBJ2-3
V: TRBV6-4
D: NA
CDR3: CASSVEGQRTDTQYF
DNA: TGTGCCAGCAGTGTCGAGGGCCAAAGAACAGATACGCAGTATTTT

size: NA
J: TRBJ1-1
V: TRBV29-1
D: TRBD1
CDR3: CSAGQGRTEAFF
DNA: TGCAGCGCCGGACAGGGGAGGACTGAAGCTTTCTTT

size: NA
J: TRBJ2-7
V: TRBV7-2
D: NA
CDR3: CASSLVGSGYEQYF
DNA: TGTGCCAGCAGCTTAGTCGGGAGTGGGTACGAGCAGTACTTC

size: NA
J: TRBJ2-1
V: TRBV5-1
D: NA
CDR3: CASSLALGADSYNEQFF
DNA: TGCGCCAGCAGCTTGGCCCTTGGGGCCGACTCCTACAATGAGCAGTTCTTC

size: NA
J: TRBJ2-1
V: TRBV28
D: TRBD2
CDR3: CASSTLAGYNEQFF
DNA: TGTGCCAGCAGTACACTAGCGGGATACAATGAGCAGTTCTTC

size: NA
J: TRBJ1-2
V: TRBV2
D: TRBD1
CDR3: CASSSAQGLYGYTF
DNA: TGTGCCAGCAGCTCCGCACAGGGGTTATATGGCTACACCTTC

size: NA
J: TRBJ1-4
V: TRBV7-3
D: NA
CDR3: CASRIPPGPQGEKLFF
DNA: TGTGCCAGCAGGATACCCCCGGGCCCGCAGGGTGAAAAACTGTTTTTT

size: once
J: TRBJ1-1
V: TRBV19
D: NA
CDR3: CASSILGANTEAFF
DNA: TGTGCCAGTAGTATCCTTGGGGCGAACACTGAAGCTTTCTTT

size: few
J: TRBJ2-1
V: TRBV30
D: TRBD2
CDR3: CAWSGGGSSSYNEQFF
DNA: TGTGCCTGGAGTGGGGGGGGATCGAGCTCCTACAATGAGCAGTTCTTC

size: NA
J: TRBJ2-7
V: TRBV5-1
D: TRBD1
CDR3: CASSQPSGTGENYEQYF
DNA: TGCGCCAGCAGCCAACCCTCAGGGACAGGGGAAAACTACGAGCAGTACTTC

size: NA
J: TRBJ2-7
V: TRBV28
D: TRBD1
CDR3: CASDSPPTGNEQYF
DNA: TGTGCCAGCGATTCACCCCCGACAGGGAACGAGCAGTACTTC

size: NA
J: TRBJ2-1
V: TRBV7-3
D: NA
CDR3: CASSLNPPSEQFF
DNA: TGTGCCAGCAGCTTAAATCCGCCGAGCGAGCAGTTCTTC

size: NA
J: TRBJ2-5
V: TRBV7-2
D: TRBD2
CDR3: CASSLESGRDGMKTQYF
DNA: TGTGCCAGCAGCTTAGAGTCCGGGAGGGATGGTATGAAGACCCAGTACTTC

size: NA
J: TRBJ1-2
V: TRBV18
D: TRBD1
CDR3: CASSDLTGTGNGYTF
DNA: TGTGCCAGCTCAGACTTAACCGGGACAGGGAACGGCTACACCTTC

size: NA
J: TRBJ1-2
V: TRBV6-6
D: TRBD1
CDR3: CASSPRTSGQGRLGFGYTF
DNA: TGTGCCAGCAGTCCCAGAACCAGCGGACAGGGTAGATTAGGTTTTGGCTACACCTTC

size: NA
J: TRBJ2-7
V: TRBV12-3/TRBV12-4
D: TRBD1
CDR3: CASSGDSFGEQYF
DNA: TGTGCCAGCAGTGGGGACAGTTTCGGCGAGCAGTACTTC

size: NA
J: TRBJ1-1
V: TRBV15
D: NA
CDR3: CATSRRSGAEAFF
DNA: TGTGCCACCAGCCGAAGGTCGGGGGCTGAAGCTTTCTTT

size: NA
J: TRBJ2-3
V: TRBV5-1
D: NA
CDR3: CASSGQGTDTQYF
DNA: TGCGCCAGCAGCGGGCAGGGAACAGATACGCAGTATTTT

size: NA
J: TRBJ2-2
V: TRBV5-6
D: TRBD1
CDR3: CASSLRRTGRNTGELFF
DNA: TGTGCCAGCAGCTTGCGACGGACAGGGAGGAACACCGGGGAGCTGTTTTTT

size: NA
J: TRBJ1-5
V: TRBV6-2/TRBV6-3
D: TRBD1
CDR3: CASSLDRDGNQPQHF
DNA: TGTGCCAGCAGCCTGGACAGGGATGGCAATCAGCCCCAGCATTTT

size: NA
J: TRBJ1-5
V: TRBV28
D: TRBD1
CDR3: CASSTRTGLRQPQHF
DNA: TGTGCCAGCAGTACCCGGACAGGGTTGCGTCAGCCCCAGCATTTT

size: once
J: TRBJ2-1
V: TRBV28
D: TRBD2
CDR3: CASSPVAGSYNEQFF
DNA: TGTGCCAGCAGTCCAGTAGCGGGAAGTTACAATGAGCAGTTCTTC

size: NA
J: TRBJ2-1
V: TRBV7-8
D: TRBD1
CDR3: CASSLGVDRVSYNEQFF
DNA: TGTGCCAGCAGCTTAGGGGTGGACAGGGTTTCCTACAATGAGCAGTTCTTC

size: NA
J: TRBJ2-5
V: TRBV29-1
D: TRBD1
CDR3: CSVGGRQGETQYF
DNA: TGCAGCGTTGGGGGACGACAGGGGGAGACCCAGTACTTC

size: NA
J: TRBJ1-2
V: TRBV29-1
D: NA
CDR3: CSVESGRGDYGYTF
DNA: TGCAGCGTTGAATCGGGACGGGGGGACTATGGCTACACCTTC

size: NA
J: TRBJ1-1
V: TRBV13
D: NA
CDR3: CASSLGGGTEAFF
DNA: TGTGCCAGCAGCTTAGGTGGGGGGACTGAAGCTTTCTTT

size: NA
J: TRBJ1-3
V: TRBV5-8
D: NA
CDR3: CASSPQGYSGNTIYF
DNA: TGTGCCAGCAGCCCTCAGGGTTATTCTGGAAACACCATATATTTT

size: NA
J: TRBJ2-1
V: TRBV7-2
D: TRBD1
CDR3: CASSVPGQNNEQFF
DNA: TGTGCCAGCAGCGTACCGGGACAGAACAATGAGCAGTTCTTC

size: NA
J: TRBJ1-3
V: TRBV18
D: TRBD1
CDR3: CASSPMSPGTALF
DNA: TGTGCCAGCTCACCGATGTCTCCAGGGACAGCTCTTTTT

size: NA
J: TRBJ1-2
V: TRBV7-2
D: NA
CDR3: CASSFQGRRGYTF
DNA: TGTGCCAGCAGCTTTCAGGGGCGAAGGGGCTACACCTTC